A selection of T cell receptor beta chains follows, all from one sample in a study of blood T cell repertoires in COVID-19. The data were produced by immunoSEQ multiplex PCR, yet TCRdb's version contains in-frame clones alone and is incomplete. The repertoire has approximately 30,000 clones, 75% to 90% of them found once; the top ten carry about 14%. The sequenced sample was peripheral blood. These receptors originate from a human donor with acute or convalescent COVID-19. The donor label of this sample is uncertain. The CDR3 runs from the conserved cysteine through the conserved F or W. D genes are given only for firm matches. The size field is filled for only some rows; it gives once, few, many or a size class.

TRBJ2-7,.,.,TRBV5-1,CASSLSAGSVYEQYF,TGCGCCAGCAGCTTGTCGGCAGGGTCGGTCTACGAGCAGTACTTC
TRBJ2-2,once,TRBD1,TRBV5-4,CASSSAGGPGELFF,TGTGCCAGCAGCTCGGCAGGGGGCCCCGGGGAGCTGTTTTTT
TRBJ2-1,.,TRBD2,TRBV7-2,CASSLMGLAGSNEQFF,TGTGCCAGCAGCTTAATGGGACTAGCGGGTAGCAATGAGCAGTTCTTC
TRBJ1-1,.,.,TRBV28,CASSLSNREAFF,TGTGCCAGCAGTTTATCCAACAGGGAGGCTTTCTTT
TRBJ1-2,few,.,TRBV19,CASTPRVGAGADYGYTF,TGTGCCAGTACCCCACGGGTTGGTGCGGGGGCTGACTATGGCTACACCTTC
TRBJ1-4,.,TRBD1,TRBV2,CASTPGQEGEKLFF,TGTGCCAGCACCCCCGGACAGGAAGGCGAAAAACTGTTTTTT
TRBJ1-6,.,TRBD1,TRBV30,CAWGTAGFSPLHF,TGTGCCTGGGGGACAGCGGGTTTTTCACCCCTCCACTTT
TRBJ1-1,.,TRBD1,TRBV7-9,CASSRPGGTEAFF,TGTGCCAGCAGCCGTCCAGGGGGCACTGAAGCTTTCTTT
TRBJ1-4,once,TRBD1,TRBV3-1/TRBV3-2,CASSQDIGQGDEKLFF,TGTGCCAGCAGCCAAGATATAGGACAGGGGGATGAAAAACTGTTTTTT
TRBJ2-5,.,.,TRBV5-6,CASSLLGVRRPQETQYF,TGTGCCAGCAGCCTACTAGGCGTGCGACGCCCACAAGAGACCCAGTACTTC
TRBJ2-5,.,TRBD1,TRBV28,CASSPPPGTGQETQYF,TGTGCCAGCAGTCCACCCCCCGGGACAGGACAAGAGACCCAGTACTTC
TRBJ1-1,.,.,TRBV7-3,CASSLMRDTEAFF,TGTGCCAGCAGCTTAATGCGGGACACTGAAGCTTTCTTT
TRBJ2-1,.,TRBD1,TRBV6-4,CAIPSTGWNEQFF,TGTGCCATCCCGTCGACAGGGTGGAATGAGCAGTTCTTC
TRBJ2-2,.,TRBD1,TRBV10-1,CASSLDRVVAGELFF,TGCGCCAGCAGTTTGGACAGGGTGGTGGCCGGGGAGCTGTTTTTT
TRBJ2-7,.,.,TRBV18,CASSPEGKGEQYF,TGTGCCAGCTCACCGGAGGGGAAGGGCGAGCAGTACTTC
TRBJ1-1,once,.,TRBV7-9,CASSLASIETEAFF,TGTGCCAGCAGCTTAGCCAGTATCGAAACTGAAGCTTTCTTT
TRBJ2-1,.,.,TRBV5-1,CASGRGNNEQFF,TGCGCCAGCGGTAGGGGTAACAATGAGCAGTTCTTC
TRBJ1-1,.,TRBD1,TRBV7-9,CASSLGDSPPSEAFF,TGTGCCAGCAGCTTGGGGGACAGTCCTCCCTCTGAAGCTTTCTTT
TRBJ2-4,.,TRBD1,TRBV5-5,CASSRVLTGLQYF,TGTGCCAGCAGCCGTGTACTGACAGGGTTGCAGTACTTC